This T cell receptor (beta chain) originates from a study of blood T cell repertoires in COVID-19. This clone showed up just once. Data came from immunoSEQ multiplex PCR; TCRdb stores just in-frame clones and leaves some out. The data show approximately 170,000 clones, about four fifths seen once. This clonotype originated in a woman of 80 years or more with active or convalescent COVID-19. The sequenced material came from peripheral blood.

The CDR3 DNA sequence: TGCGCCAGCAGCTCTCTTAGCGGGAGTACCGGGGAGCTGTTTTTT. This translates into CASSSLSGSTGELFF. The genes are TRBV5-1 and TRBJ2-2, with 9 bases fitting TRBD2. J was trimmed by 5 bases and V by 3 bases; bases with no gene match: 5. The germline CDR1 and CDR2 sequences are SGHRS and YFSETQ. The CDR3 runs 15 residues.